This T cell receptor beta chain originates from a study of cytomegalovirus exposure and HLA in healthy donors. Germline V gene sequence: CDR1 MNHNS, CDR2 SASEGT. The junction had 9 bases not matched to a gene; V was cut back by 0 bases and J by 6 bases. The CDR3 is 17 residues long. As to this clone: Its specificity is unknown.

The PCR contained 60 Vbeta and 13 Jbeta primers. The method was immunoSEQ multiplex PCR; TCRdb's version includes in-frame clones alone and lacks a portion of them. Found here are 100,000 to 150,000 clones, about 80% of them singletons; the top ten hold about 4%. Broader study findings: Likely technical artifact: a cluster of highly shared sequence variants.

V usage is TRBV6-1 and J usage is TRBJ2-1, with TRBD2 identical over 9 bases. The sample was PBMCs. This TCR came from a woman aged 40 to 50 in good health and CMV-seronegative. This chain's CDR3 is CASSEALWSGGSNEQFF. CDR3 DNA: TGTGCCAGCAGTGAAGCGCTTTGGAGCGGGGGGTCCAATGAGCAGTTCTTC.